This record concerns one T cell receptor beta chain sequence. This receptor's antigen is unknown. This record comes from a study of T cells expressing NK-cell markers (dated by TCRdb to 2019 to 2021). Background on the whole study: TCR beta-chain repertoires were profiled in sorted CD3+CD56+NKG2C+, CD3+CD56+NKG2C- and CD3+CD56-NKG2C+ T-cell subsets from several donors. Among the eight sequenced donors, seven were HCMV-seropositive and one was HCMV-seronegative. The study sequenced eight donors, all healthy volunteers chosen at random: three men and five women. Illumina HiSeq 2000/2500, MiSeq or NextSeq was used to sequence libraries as 2 x 150 bp reads. Results and caveats for the whole study, not just this receptor: Whether the expanded NKG2C-expressing T cell clones were specific for HCMV antigens remained unclear. Those dominant clonotypes were again the most abundant among CD3+CD56-NKG2C+ cells in a few donors, at roughly 25-65%. In several donors, the dominant CD3+CD56+NKG2C+ clonotypes were found to rank among the top 10 CD8+ clonotypes and to make up roughly 1.0-7.5% of CD8+ T cells.

HCMV serostatus was determined by detecting HCMV-specific IgG in serum with a commercial ELISA kit. Peripheral blood mononuclear cells were isolated from blood by Ficoll density gradient centrifugation. Sequencing relied on an Illumina HiSeq 2000. TCR beta cDNA libraries were made by 5'RACE template switching that added a universal primer site and unique molecular identifiers. cDNA synthesis was primed from the TCR beta constant segment, followed by two successive PCR amplification steps. From the authors' description of their analysis: MIGEC was used to demultiplex reads and group reads by UMI, and MiTCR was used to assemble and quantify clonotypes. To exclude erroneous sequences, only TCR cDNA sequences supported by at least two reads were retained. The tcR package was used for downstream repertoire analysis, and clonotypes were matched across fractions by CDR3 nucleotide sequence plus V segment. Antigen specificity was annotated against VDJdb with VDJmatch, allowing one amino acid substitution in CDR3. TCRdb reprocessed the reads, reporting each CDR3 protein sequence once and no DNA. The V and J calls were not made by the authors but by TCRdb's processing. The sample table includes fewer than 200,000 distinct CDR3 sequences. Roughly 18% of the sample lies in the top ten.

The CDR3 spans 14 residues, from the cysteine through the phenylalanine. No DNA sequence is on record. CDR1 and CDR2, per the germline V gene (reference sequence), are MNHEY and SMNVEV. This chain is built from TRBV27 and TRBJ2-7. Sample: blood T cells: a sorted CD56 or NKG2C T cell subset, CD4+ or CD8+ T cells, or bulk PBMC T cells (not recorded which). This clonotype was obtained from a woman between 18 and 69 years old in good health. The CDR3 protein sequence reads: CASSLTRGSYEQYF.